These 16 T cell receptor beta chains share one sample of origin, sequenced in a study of blood T cell repertoires in COVID-19 (dated by TCRdb to the early 2020s). The library was obtained by the immunoSEQ multiplex PCR assay. The table comes from immuneACCESS by way of TCRdb, which keeps in-frame sequences with V and J called. Part of the clones is missing from these tables; in studies checked, under half for an unresolved V gene and the rest for unknown reasons. The sample profile shows 120,000 to 150,000 clones; around four fifths of them were found once. The top ten clonotypes cover roughly 6.2% of the sample. Source material: PBMCs or T cells enriched from blood (not recorded which). These receptors originate from a woman between 35 and 50 years old who had recovered from COVID-19.

The V gene is TRBV5-1, the J gene TRBJ2-2; 7 nucleotides match TRBD1. The CDR3 consists of 15 residues. The ends lost 6 bases at V and 0 bases at J; junction bases unmatched: 5. Germline V lookup: CDR1 SGHRS, CDR2 YFSETQ. The CDR3 loop is CASTSTGSNTGELFF. The CDR3 nucleotides read TGCGCCAGCACTTCGACAGGGTCGAACACCGGGGAGCTGTTTTTT.

This clone was seen a handful of times. The J gene is TRBJ1-6, the V gene TRBV18; D unclear. V lost 3 bases, J lost 8 bases, and 14 bases lay in between. CDR1 and CDR2 from the germline V gene are KGHSH and LQKENI. The CDR3 extends over 15 amino acids. The CDR3 coding sequence is TGTGCCAGCTCACCCACGGTGGGAGATCATTCACCCCTCCACTTT. This encodes CASSPTVGDHSPLHF.

The V call is TRBV29-1, the J call TRBJ2-5; D is possibly TRBD1 (6 bases). CDR3 length: 12 residues. The germline V gene has CDR1 SQVTM and CDR2 ANQGSEA. Trimming took off 3 bases at V and 9 bases at J, with 14 bases between the two ends. The CDR3 reads CSVEGPQGSQYF. The CDR3 DNA reads TGCAGCGTTGAGGGTCCGCAGGGGTCCCAGTACTTC.

V usage is TRBV27 and J usage is TRBJ2-7; D is ambiguous. In germline, CDR1 is MNHEY, CDR2 SMNVEV (reference sequence). V lost 7 bases and J lost 0, with 10 bases in between. The CDR3 has 13 residues. The CDR3 region is CASIGSSSYEQYF. In DNA, the CDR3 is TGTGCCAGCATTGGTAGTAGCTCCTACGAGCAGTACTTC.

This clone was observed once. The V call is TRBV2, the J call TRBJ2-3, with 11 bases matching TRBD1. The germline V gene has CDR1 SNHLY and CDR2 FYNNEI. The CDR3 extends over 16 amino acids. V dropped 6 bases and J dropped 5; count of bases not matched to a gene: 10. DNA for the CDR3: TGTGCCAGCAGGAAACCCGGGACAGGGGGGGAAGATACGCAGTATTTT. It is translated as CASRKPGTGGEDTQYF.

The V call is TRBV3-1 (or the pseudogene TRBV3-2), the J call TRBJ1-1; D is undetermined. Germline V gene data show CDR1 as LGHDT and CDR2 as YNNKEL (reference sequence). V was cut by 5 bases and J by 7 bases, with 11 bases left in between. This CDR3 is 12 amino acids long. This CDR3 reads CASSFRLGEAFF. CDR3 DNA sequence: TGTGCCAGCAGCTTCAGGTTGGGTGAAGCTTTCTTT.

V usage is TRBV15 and J usage is TRBJ1-2; TRBD1 might be the D (6 bases). The CDR3 consists of 17 residues. Per germline, CDR1 LNHNV and CDR2 YYDKDF (reference sequence). The V gene lost 0 bases and the J gene lost 4 bases, with 18 bases spanning the gap. CDR3 nucleotides: TGTGCCACCAGCAGAGATAGAGGGGGACGGATTGGCTATGGCTACACCTTC. It codes for CATSRDRGGRIGYGYTF.

The V call is TRBV15, the J call TRBJ2-6; tentatively, D is TRBD1 (5 bases). Germline V gene lookup returns CDR1 LNHNV and CDR2 YYDKDF (reference sequence). The V end lost 1 base, the J end lost 0 bases, and 16 bases lay between the germline ends. The CDR3 is made up of 19 amino acids. CDR3 DNA: TGTGCCACCAGCAGAGGCGAGGCAGGGCAGAGCTCTGGGGCCAACGTCCTGACTTTC. It encodes CATSRGEAGQSSGANVLTF.

The rearrangement uses TRBV6-1 and TRBJ1-1; D ambiguous. The V gene's germline CDR1 is MNHNS and CDR2 SASEGT. V lost 2 bases and J 1 base, leaving 5 bases between the germline ends. The CDR3 is made up of 13 amino acids. The CDR3 sequence: CASSEQSNTEAFF. Here the CDR3 DNA reads TGTGCCAGCAGTGAACAGTCGAACACTGAAGCTTTCTTT.

The gene calls are TRBV18 and TRBJ1-2, with D hard to call. V gave up 0 bases and J gave up 4 bases, with 12 bases separating them. CDR1 is KGHSH, CDR2 LQKENI, per germline. The CDR3 spans 15 residues. The CDR3 DNA is TGTGCCAGCTCACCACCGGTGCCCGATAGCTATGGCTACACCTTC. Protein sequence: CASSPPVPDSYGYTF.

The CDR3 coding sequence is TGTGCCAGTAGTGTCCGGACTAGCGGGGCATACAATGAGCAGTTCTTC. Translating gives CASSVRTSGAYNEQFF. J is TRBJ2-1 and V is TRBV19; 12 bases match TRBD2. J was trimmed by 4 bases and V by 5 bases; bases with no gene match: 6. Germline CDR1 and CDR2: LNHDA and SQIVND (reference sequence). CDR3 length equals 16 residues.

The chain employs TRBV29-1 and TRBJ2-5; weak D call: TRBD1 (5 bases). The V end lost 3 bases, the J end lost 5 bases, and 7 bases lay between the germline ends. Germline-derived CDR1 and CDR2 are SQVTM and ANQGSEA. This CDR3 comprises 11 residues. The CDR3 reads CSVEAGETQYF. Here the CDR3 DNA reads TGCAGCGTTGAGGCAGGGGAGACCCAGTACTTC.

The chain joins TRBV13 to TRBJ2-1, with 9 bases fitting TRBD1. Germline CDR1 and CDR2: PRHDT and FYEKMQ (reference sequence). CDR3 size: 15 residues. Trimming cost V 4 bases and J 6 bases; bases outside gene matches: 7. The CDR3 spells CASSSTGTGLNEQFF. Written as DNA, the CDR3 is TGTGCCAGCAGCTCCACCGGGACAGGGCTCAATGAGCAGTTCTTC.

This chain connects TRBV10-3 to TRBJ1-1, with TRBD1 as a possible D gene (5 bases). The V and J ends lost 5 bases and 1 base respectively, with 14 bases between them. This CDR3 region has 15 residues. CDR1 and CDR2 from the germline V gene are ENHRY and SYGVKD. CDR3 DNA sequence: TGTGCCATCAGTTCATCGGACGGACAGAACACTGAAGCTTTCTTT. The encoded protein is CAISSSDGQNTEAFF.

This clone was counted only a few times. J is TRBJ2-2 and V is TRBV30, with 7 bases that match TRBD1. In germline, CDR1 is GTSNPN, CDR2 SVGIG (reference sequence). V lost 4 bases to trimming and J lost 3 bases; unmatched junction nucleotides: 5. The CDR3 consists of 14 residues. This CDR3 is CAWIRQGYTGELFF. CDR3 DNA sequence: TGTGCCTGGATCCGACAGGGTTACACCGGGGAGCTGTTTTTT.

A word on this clone: The same CDR3 is also encoded by other DNA sequences in this sample. V and J are TRBV11-2 and TRBJ2-1, with D tentatively TRBD1 (5 bases). CDR3 length: 15 residues. The V end was cut by 6 bases, the J end by 9 bases, with 21 bases between. Germline V lookup: CDR1 SGHAT, CDR2 FQNNGV. In DNA form, the CDR3 reads TGTGCCAGCAGTTCGTCTCTTTACCGGCAGGGTGAGCAGTTCTTC. Protein: CASSSSLYRQGEQFF.